This T cell receptor beta chain was sequenced during a study of identical twins. Whole-study findings and limits: Memory repertoires showed no such pattern, whereas abundant cord blood beta clonotypes carried fewer insertions. An excess of low generation probability was shown by twin-shared out-of-frame alpha sequences.

TCRdb reprocessed the 5' RACE reads via MiXCR and lists one record per CDR3 protein. This sample has some 560,000 distinct CDR3 sequences, with just under 10% found just once. This clonotype occurred many times. Its specificity is not known. Trimming pared 1 base from V and 7 bases from J, leaving 17 bases between. CDR1 MNHNS and CDR2 SASEGT come from the germline V gene. This CDR3 region has 16 residues. The data also belong to a second study, concerning yellow fever vaccine responses in identical twins.

The rearrangement links TRBV6-1 to TRBJ2-1; tentative D call: TRBD2 (5 bases). Sequencing was carried out using PBMCs. The TCR comes from a woman under 30 in good health. The CDR3 nucleotides are TGTGCCAGCAGTGAAGTAATAACACCCGGGGTTAATGAGCAGTTCTTC. Its protein is CASSEVITPGVNEQFF.